The 3 T cell receptor beta chains below were found in one sample sequenced in a study of blood T cell repertoires in COVID-19. Clones were read by immunoSEQ multiplex PCR, and TCRdb kept only the in-frame ones, dropping some. The table lists about 100,000 clones, over 60% of them singletons. The sample comprised peripheral blood. The receptors were gathered from a man aged 50 to 59 who had recovered from COVID-19.

This chain links TRBV30 with TRBJ2-1; a possible D gene is TRBD2 (5 bases). Trimming cost V 0 bases and J 0 bases, with 12 bases left between them. Per the germline V gene, CDR1 is GTSNPN and CDR2 is SVGIG (reference sequence). The length of the CDR3 is 16 residues. CDR3 protein: CAWSVRGLSSYNEQFF. Here the CDR3 DNA reads TGTGCCTGGAGTGTCAGAGGGCTGAGCTCCTACAATGAGCAGTTCTTC.

The chain uses TRBV21-1 and TRBJ2-7; the tabulated D call, TRBD2, remains unverified against the DNA. TRBV21-1 is recorded as a pseudogene. This CDR3 has 18 amino acids. CDR3 DNA: TGTGCCAGCAGCAATCAGGGACTAGCGGGGGAGAGGTCCTACGAGCAGTACTTC. Amino acid sequence: CASSNQGLAGERSYEQYF.

This clone has ten or more counts. J is TRBJ2-7 and V is TRBV28, with 9 bases aligning to TRBD1. The CDR3 extends over 17 amino acids. V dropped 2 bases and J dropped 0; count of bases not matched to a gene: 8. Looked up from germline, CDR1 is MDHEN and CDR2 is SYDVKM. This CDR3 reads CASSLGDRVSPSYEQYF. The CDR3 region has the DNA TGTGCCAGCAGTTTAGGGGACAGGGTAAGCCCCTCCTACGAGCAGTACTTC. The whole variable domain, remainder taken from reference TRBV28 and TRBJ2-7, is DVKVTQSSRYLVKRTGEKVFLECVQDMDHENMFWYRQDPGLGLRLIYFSYDVKMKEKGDIPEGYSVSREKKERFSLILESASTNQTSMYLCASSLGDRVSPSYEQYFGPGTRLTVT.